This T cell receptor (beta chain) was profiled in a study of blood T cell repertoires in COVID-19 (dated by TCRdb to 2019 to 2021). Describing the broader study: Samples covering the acute and convalescent phases of COVID-19 were provided by collaborators in the United States, Italy and Spain. The material from the prospective study consisted of cDNA or gDNA derived from T cells, B-cell-depleted T cells, or PBMCs. Subjects who had been exposed to COVID-19, were actively infected with it, or had recovered from it provided the deeply sampled blood TCRbeta repertoires that made up the dataset. The repertoires were made available in a free public database intended to serve as a resource for research on the immune response to SARS-CoV-2. Samples came from the ongoing ImmuneRACE study (first 160 participants) plus 1,254 subjects from 6 global collaborators. A de-identified subject ID, COVID-19 status, age in years and sex were almost always included in the sample metadata. HLA class I and class II types, where available, came from metadata supplied by the sample provider rather than from assay-based typing. Points the paper makes about the study in general: How much clinical and demographic metadata was included differed by source and by participant, and the metadata was provided uncurated.

V lost 4 bases and J lost 4 bases, and the count of bases not matched to a germline gene is 3. CDR1 and CDR2, looked up from the germline V gene, are SGHRS and YFSETQ. The CDR3, from cysteine to phenylalanine, totals 14 residues. This entry keeps only the CDR3 DNA: 42 bases, framed from base 1. TCRbeta CDR3 regions were amplified from genomic DNA by means of the immunoSEQ Assay, a bias-controlled multiplex PCR. In the authors' own workflow: The number of nucleated cells in each sample was estimated from the amplification of reference gene primers within the assay. To quantify the absolute abundance of each unique TCRbeta CDR3 rearrangement, sequence reads were collapsed and filtered. For each sample, productive Simpson clonality was calculated as the square root of Simpson's diversity index over productive rearrangements. Drawn from immuneACCESS, this table holds only the in-frame rearrangements with V and J called that TCRdb kept. Clones are partly lost; checked studies trace under half to an unresolved V gene and leave the rest unexplained. The V and J calls and clone size are taken from that table; D and trimming were inferred from the DNA. The sample table contains about 120,000 clones; only one count was recorded for less than 90% of them. Roughly a tenth of the sample goes to the ten largest clones.

The collaborating institutions used their own protocols to collect whole blood in K2EDTA tubes. For TCRbeta analysis, collaborators shipped samples as frozen whole blood, isolated PBMCs, or DNA extracted from either of those sample types. Remarks on this clone: The specificity of this receptor is unknown. No base qualities exist here, and no much larger clone lies one base off it. Other DNA sequences in the sample encode the same CDR3.

The sequenced material came from peripheral blood. The chain is made from TRBV5-1 and TRBJ1-1, with 11 bases aligning to TRBD1. The sequence was collected from a man at least 80 years old with acute or convalescent COVID-19. The CDR3 amino acid sequence is: CASSTGQGGTEAFF. The DNA sequence is given as TGCGCCAGCAGCACGGGACAGGGGGGCACTGAAGCTTTCTTT.